The T cell receptor beta chain under discussion was sequenced for a study of T-cell reconstitution after alpha-beta-depleted transplantation in children. About this clonotype: Its antigen is not identified.

For TCRbeta, the library was prepared with unique molecular identifiers. TCRdb used MiXCR to reprocess the PCR reads, holding one entry per CDR3 protein. The table has roughly 790,000 distinct CDR3 sequences, around 15% seen once. This CDR3 is built from 14 residues. The ends were cut back, 1 base at V and 7 bases at J, with 11 bases in the middle. Germline CDR1 SGHTA, CDR2 FQGNSA. General observations from the study: It was surviving recipient T cells and thymic progenitors that gave some patients high TCRbeta diversity at day 60. The main origin of T-cell counts and diversity one year after transplant was newly produced T cells.

The material sequenced was PBMCs, mostly from graft donor cells, taken 360 days after TCRalphabeta/CD19-depleted stem cell transplant. This clonotype was sampled from a male patient between 5 and 17 years old who had a stem cell transplant for acute lymphoblastic leukemia, so the T cells may come from the graft donor. This chain joins TRBV7-2 and TRBJ1-5; D gene unclear. This chain's CDR3 is CASSLEGLSQPQHF. In DNA form, the CDR3 reads TGTGCCAGCAGCTTAGAAGGGTTAAGCCAGCCCCAGCATTTT.